This passage covers 21 T cell receptor beta chains from one sample sequenced in a study of blood T cell repertoires in COVID-19 (dated by TCRdb to about 2020). The library was prepared using the immunoSEQ multiplex PCR assay. The immuneACCESS repertoire file appears here via TCRdb, limited to in-frame rearrangements. These files lack a portion of the clones; in checked studies, under half of the deficit traces to unresolved V genes, and the cause of the others is not known. Recorded for this sample are some 330,000 clones; roughly four fifths of them occurred a single time. The ten largest account for over 4.5% of the sample. The specimen was PBMCs or T cells enriched from blood (not recorded which). The receptors stem from a woman aged 45-60 years who had recovered from COVID-19.

The rearrangement uses TRBV4-3 and TRBJ2-7, with 10 bases identical to TRBD2. This CDR3 contains 15 residues. Germline V lookup: CDR1 LGHNA, CDR2 YSLEER. The trim removed 4 bases at V and 2 bases at J, leaving 5 bases unmatched. The CDR3 sequence: CASSPSGRNAYEQYF. For the CDR3, the DNA is TGCGCCAGCAGCCCTAGCGGGAGAAACGCCTACGAGCAGTACTTC.

The chain recombines TRBV5-8 with TRBJ1-2; TRBD1 matches at 7 bases. Germline CDR1 reads SGHTS; CDR2 reads YDEGEE. The CDR3 length is 19 residues. The V segment lost 1 base and the J segment 2 bases; nucleotides outside the gene matches: 17. CDR3 protein: CASSLYVVRGSWSNYGYTF. As DNA, the CDR3 is TGTGCCAGCAGCTTGTATGTTGTCAGGGGGTCGTGGTCCAACTATGGCTACACCTTC.

This clone was picked up one time. The V gene is TRBV7-7, the J gene TRBJ2-1, with 7 bases fitting TRBD2. CDR3 length: 15 residues. The V and J ends lost 5 bases and 3 bases, in that order; junction bases with no gene match: 7. Germline V gene sequence: CDR1 SSHAT, CDR2 FNYEAQ (reference sequence). The CDR3 reads CASSPTSGNYNEQFF. CDR3 sequence (DNA): TGTGCCAGCAGCCCAACAAGCGGGAACTACAATGAGCAGTTCTTC.

The chain links TRBV19 to TRBJ2-2; 10 positions agree with TRBD2. This CDR3 has 15 residues. The germline CDR1 and CDR2 sequences are LNHDA and SQIVND (reference sequence). The trim removed 5 bases at V and 7 bases at J, leaving 7 bases unmatched. CDR3 sequence (DNA): TGTGCCAGTAGTCGTACTAGCGGGATAGGCGGGGAGCTGTTTTTT. As protein: CASSRTSGIGGELFF.

This clone was observed a single time. J is TRBJ2-3 and V is TRBV5-1, with D tentatively TRBD1 (6 bases). V was shortened by 4 bases and J by 2 bases, with 14 bases between the two germline ends. Germline CDR1 reads SGHRS; CDR2 reads YFSETQ. The CDR3 is made up of 15 amino acids. CDR3 bases: TGCGCCAGCAGCCAGGGGCCTACCCTCACAGATACGCAGTATTTT. It encodes CASSQGPTLTDTQYF.

The chain is built from TRBV11-3 and TRBJ2-5; D gene unclear. V was cut by 3 bases and J by 1 base, with 15 bases left in between. Germline CDR1 and CDR2: SGHNT and YENEEA. The CDR3 has 16 residues. CDR3 region: CASSFPLAHPQETQYF. DNA for the CDR3: TGTGCCAGCAGCTTCCCTTTGGCCCACCCCCAAGAGACCCAGTACTTC.

The rearrangement uses TRBV11-3 and TRBJ1-1; unclear D gene. The V gene lost 1 base and the J gene lost 1 base, with 7 bases spanning the gap. The CDR3 consists of 14 residues. Per germline, CDR1 SGHNT and CDR2 YENEEA. The CDR3 sequence is CASSLVAQNTEAFF. The DNA for the CDR3 is TGTGCCAGCAGCTTAGTTGCACAGAACACTGAAGCTTTCTTT.

This clone was observed a single time. The genes are TRBV6-2 or TRBV6-3 and TRBJ1-1; no clear D gene. This CDR3 is 16 amino acids long. Trimming took 4 bases from V and 0 from J, leaving 15 bases between them. Looked up from germline, CDR1 is MNHEY and CDR2 is SVGEGT. The CDR3 nucleotides are TGTGCCAGCAGTTTCCGCTCCACCAACATGAACACTGAAGCTTTCTTT. This gives the protein CASSFRSTNMNTEAFF.

This sequence joins TRBV21-1 and TRBJ1-5; TRBD1 is taken as the D call from the table, unchecked against the DNA. TRBV21-1 constitutes a pseudogene. The CDR3 covers 19 residues. As DNA, the CDR3 is TGTGCCAGCAGCAAAGTGGGCCGGACAGGGGGGATGAGCAATCAGCCCCAGCATTTT. This translates into CASSKVGRTGGMSNQPQHF.

Only one count was recorded for this clone. One base away lies a much larger clone, so this may be a sequencing read error. The sample holds other DNA sequences that translate to the same CDR3. The rearrangement uses TRBV4-1 and TRBJ2-7; the match to TRBD1 covers 10 bases. V shed 2 bases, J shed 2 bases, and the junction held 3 bases outside the gene matches. The CDR3 runs to 15 residues. Germline V gene data show CDR1 as MGHRA and CDR2 as YSYEKL. CDR3 DNA sequence: TGCGCCAGCAGCCAATCAGGGACAGGGGCCTACGAGCAGTACTTC. Amino acid sequence: CASSQSGTGAYEQYF.

The gene calls are TRBV7-2 and TRBJ2-7; no clear D gene. This CDR3 is 13 amino acids long. V lost 4 bases and J lost 0, with 7 bases in between. Germline V gene sequence: CDR1 SGHTA, CDR2 FQGNSA. CDR3 sequence reads: CASSSYLSYEQYF. DNA of the CDR3: TGTGCCAGCAGCTCCTACCTCTCCTACGAGCAGTACTTC.

This clone was seen a handful of times. The chain carries TRBV7-3 and TRBJ1-2, with 9 nucleotides matching TRBD1. V dropped 4 bases and J dropped 2; count of bases not matched to a gene: 5. Germline assignment: CDR1 SGHTA and CDR2 FQGTGA. This CDR3 comprises 15 residues. CDR3 in amino acids: CASSSGQGTNYGYTF. The CDR3 bases are TGTGCCAGCAGCTCGGGACAGGGTACAAACTATGGCTACACCTTC.

The rearrangement links TRBV3-1 (or the pseudogene TRBV3-2) to TRBJ2-3; D might be TRBD1 (5 bases). This CDR3 comprises 11 residues. CDR1 and CDR2 (germline): LGHDT, YNNKEL (reference sequence). V dropped 8 bases and J dropped 3 bases, with 6 bases sitting between them. The CDR3 sequence is CASQGTDTQYF. The CDR3 DNA reads TGTGCCAGCCAGGGAACAGATACGCAGTATTTT.

This chain joins TRBV6-2 or TRBV6-3 and TRBJ2-7; a weak D match, TRBD2 (6 bases). The V end lost 0 bases, the J end lost 2 bases, and 14 bases lay between the germline ends. The CDR3 length is 16 residues. Germline-derived CDR1 and CDR2 are MNHEY and SVGEGT. The CDR3 nucleotides read TGTGCCAGCAGTTACTCGACTCGGAGGGGCACCTACGAGCAGTACTTC. Translating gives CASSYSTRRGTYEQYF.

V and J are TRBV2 and TRBJ1-2, with 10 bases aligning to TRBD1. The CDR3 consists of 13 residues. CDR1 is SNHLY and CDR2 is FYNNEI in the germline V gene. V was pared by 6 bases and J by 8 bases, with 6 bases of the junction left unmatched. The CDR3 nucleotides are TGTGCCAGCAGGTCCCGGGACAGGGGCGGCTACACCTTC. Translation gives CASRSRDRGGYTF.

The chain combines TRBV6-5 with TRBJ2-7; no firm D call. V was pared by 5 bases and J by 2 bases, with 7 bases between. CDR3 length equals 12 residues. CDR1 and CDR2 from the germline V gene are MNHEY and SVGAGI. CDR3 in amino acids: CASSKLPYEQYF. CDR3 DNA sequence: TGTGCCAGCAGTAAGCTGCCCTACGAGCAGTACTTC.

J is TRBJ1-2 and V is TRBV5-4, with unresolved D. This CDR3 is built from 15 residues. Trimming left V 1 base short and J 7 bases short, with 17 bases between. Germline lookup yields CDR1 SGHNT and CDR2 YYREEE (reference sequence). The CDR3 DNA follows: TGTGCCAGCAGCTTGCGGATGGGCCAACTTACTGGCTACACCTTC. Encoded protein: CASSLRMGQLTGYTF.

The J gene is TRBJ2-5, the V gene TRBV5-5; a weak D match, TRBD1 (6 bases). The CDR3 is made up of 16 amino acids. The germline V and J ends were trimmed by 5 bases and 2 bases, with 19 bases remaining between them. Germline V gene sequence: CDR1 SGHKS, CDR2 YYEKEE (reference sequence). The chain's CDR3 is CASSRGGSRGQETQYF. The CDR3 DNA sequence: TGTGCCAGCAGTCGGGGTGGGTCGAGGGGGCAAGAGACCCAGTACTTC.

V is TRBV14 and J is TRBJ1-2; no clear D gene. V was pared by 3 bases and J by 5 bases, with 16 bases between. CDR1 is SGHDN and CDR2 is FVKESK in the germline V gene. This CDR3 has 15 amino acids. CDR3 region: CASSQSAVSWYGYTF. The CDR3 bases are TGTGCCAGCAGCCAGTCCGCGGTTTCTTGGTATGGCTACACCTTC.

The chain joins TRBV3-1 (or the pseudogene TRBV3-2) to TRBJ2-1; the match to TRBD2 covers 14 bases. The ends lost 4 bases at V and 12 bases at J; junction bases unmatched: 11. The CDR3 loop spans 16 amino acids. The V gene's germline CDR1 is LGHDT and CDR2 YNNKEL (reference sequence). CDR3 sequence (DNA): TGTGCCAGCAGCCTAGCCGGGACTAGCGGGAGTCGGGGGCAGTTCTTC. Translated, it gives CASSLAGTSGSRGQFF.

In this sample, this clone turned up once. V and J are TRBV20-1 and TRBJ2-1; 7 bases match TRBD2. CDR1 DFQATT and CDR2 SNEGSKA come from the germline V gene (reference sequence). V lost 6 bases, J lost 10 bases, and 6 bases stayed unmatched. The CDR3 length is 11 residues. The CDR3 DNA follows: TGCAGTGCGGCCCGAGCGGGGGAGCAGTTCTTC. Translated, it gives CSAARAGEQFF.